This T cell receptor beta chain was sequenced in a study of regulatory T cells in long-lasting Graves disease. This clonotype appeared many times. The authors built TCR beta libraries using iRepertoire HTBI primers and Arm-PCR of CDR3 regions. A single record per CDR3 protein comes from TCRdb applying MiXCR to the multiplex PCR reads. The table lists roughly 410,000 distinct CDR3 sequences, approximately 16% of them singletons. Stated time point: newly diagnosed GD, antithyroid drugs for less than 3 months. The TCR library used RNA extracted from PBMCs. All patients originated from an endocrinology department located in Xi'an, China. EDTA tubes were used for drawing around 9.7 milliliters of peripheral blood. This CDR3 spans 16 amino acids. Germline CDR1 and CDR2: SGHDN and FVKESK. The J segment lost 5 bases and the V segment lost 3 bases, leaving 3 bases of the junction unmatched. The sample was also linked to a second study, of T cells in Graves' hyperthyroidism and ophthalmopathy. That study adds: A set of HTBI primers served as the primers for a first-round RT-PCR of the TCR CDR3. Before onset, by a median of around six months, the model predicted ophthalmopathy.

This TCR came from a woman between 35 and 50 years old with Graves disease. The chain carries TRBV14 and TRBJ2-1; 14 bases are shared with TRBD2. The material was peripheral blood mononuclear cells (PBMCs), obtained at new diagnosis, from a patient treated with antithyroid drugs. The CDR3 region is CASSQPGLAGDNEQFF. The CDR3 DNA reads TGTGCCAGCAGCCAGCCGGGACTAGCGGGAGACAATGAGCAGTTCTTC.